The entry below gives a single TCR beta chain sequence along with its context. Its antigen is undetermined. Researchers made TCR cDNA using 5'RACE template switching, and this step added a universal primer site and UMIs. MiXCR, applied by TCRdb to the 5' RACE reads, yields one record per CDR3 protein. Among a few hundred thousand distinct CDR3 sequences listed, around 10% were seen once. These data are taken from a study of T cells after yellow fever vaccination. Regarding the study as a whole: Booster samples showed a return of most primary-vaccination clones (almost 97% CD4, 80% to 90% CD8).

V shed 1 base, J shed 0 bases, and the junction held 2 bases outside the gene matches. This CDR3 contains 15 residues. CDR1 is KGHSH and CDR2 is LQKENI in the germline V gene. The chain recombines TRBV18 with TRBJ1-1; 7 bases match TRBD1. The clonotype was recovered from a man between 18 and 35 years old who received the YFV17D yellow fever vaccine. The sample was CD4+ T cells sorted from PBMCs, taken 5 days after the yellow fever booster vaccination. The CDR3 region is CASSPQGQLNTEAFF. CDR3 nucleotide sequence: TGTGCCAGCTCACCACAGGGACAGCTGAACACTGAAGCTTTCTTT.